This TCR beta chain comes out of a study of beta chain features in type 1 diabetes. Since all of the isolated RNA was reverse transcribed, expressed TCRB transcripts were what got sequenced. TCRdb's table, derived via immunoSEQ multiplex PCR, lists solely in-frame clones and lacks some. The sample lists 600,000 to 700,000 clones, 9.5% to 15% occurring once. This CDR3 spans 13 amino acids. Between the trimmed V and J ends, which lost 3 bases and 4 bases, there was a span of 7 bases. The germline V gene encodes CDR1 SGHDN and CDR2 FVKESK. This clone has ten or more counts. Antigen: not known. This same CDR3 is encoded by further DNA sequences in the sample. Findings and limits, study-wide: Among patients with Type 1 diabetes, TCRB CDR3s were moderately but significantly shorter in every one of the four CD4+ subsets.

The chain has TRBV14 and TRBJ1-5; perhaps TRBD1 as D (5 bases). Sequenced sample: naive CD4+ T cells from blood. The sequence was collected from a man aged 30 to 45 with type 1 diabetes. The DNA for the CDR3 is TGTGCCAGCAGCCAGGGACTTAATCAGCCCCAGCATTTT. The encoded protein is CASSQGLNQPQHF.